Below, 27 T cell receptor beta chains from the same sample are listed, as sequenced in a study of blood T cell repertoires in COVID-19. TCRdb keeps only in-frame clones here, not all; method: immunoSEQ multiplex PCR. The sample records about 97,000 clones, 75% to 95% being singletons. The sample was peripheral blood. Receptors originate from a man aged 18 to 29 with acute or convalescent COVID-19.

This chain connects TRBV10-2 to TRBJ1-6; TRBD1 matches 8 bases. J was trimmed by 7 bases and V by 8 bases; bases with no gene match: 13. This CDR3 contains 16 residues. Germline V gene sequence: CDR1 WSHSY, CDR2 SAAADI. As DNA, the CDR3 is TGCGCCAGCGGGGACAGGTTTGGGATCGTGAATTCACCCCTCCACTTT. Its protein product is CASGDRFGIVNSPLHF.

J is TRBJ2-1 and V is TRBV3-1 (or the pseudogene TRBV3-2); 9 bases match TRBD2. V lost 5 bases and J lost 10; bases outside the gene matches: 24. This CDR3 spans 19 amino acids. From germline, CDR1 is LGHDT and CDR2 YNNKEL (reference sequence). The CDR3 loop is CASSARGGTSLGRTVEQFF. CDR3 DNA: TGTGCCAGCAGCGCCAGGGGCGGGACTAGCCTTGGCCGGACCGTGGAGCAGTTCTTC.

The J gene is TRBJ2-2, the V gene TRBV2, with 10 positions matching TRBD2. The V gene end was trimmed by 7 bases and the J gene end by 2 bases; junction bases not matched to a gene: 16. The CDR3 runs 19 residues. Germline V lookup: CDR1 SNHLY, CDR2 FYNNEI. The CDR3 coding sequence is TGTGCCAGCAAACGCTCTTACCTACTAGCGGGGCACAACACCGGGGAGCTGTTTTTT. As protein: CASKRSYLLAGHNTGELFF.

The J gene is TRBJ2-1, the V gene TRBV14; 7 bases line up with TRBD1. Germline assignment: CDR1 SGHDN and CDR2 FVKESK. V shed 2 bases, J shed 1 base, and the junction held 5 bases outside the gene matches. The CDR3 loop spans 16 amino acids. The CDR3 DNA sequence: TGTGCCAGCAGCCAATACAGACAGGGATCCTACAATGAGCAGTTCTTC. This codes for CASSQYRQGSYNEQFF.

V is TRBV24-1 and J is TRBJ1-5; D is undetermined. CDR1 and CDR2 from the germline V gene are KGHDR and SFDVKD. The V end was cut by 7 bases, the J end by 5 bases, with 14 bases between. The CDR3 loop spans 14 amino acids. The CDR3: CATSPTEDYQPQHF. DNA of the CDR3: TGTGCCACCAGCCCCACAGAGGACTATCAGCCCCAGCATTTT.

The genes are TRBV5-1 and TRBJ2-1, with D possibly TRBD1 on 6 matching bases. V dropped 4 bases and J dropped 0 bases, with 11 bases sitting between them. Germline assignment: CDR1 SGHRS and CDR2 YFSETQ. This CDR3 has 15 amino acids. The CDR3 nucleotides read TGCGCCAGCAGCCCACAGGGCTCCTCCTACAATGAGCAGTTCTTC. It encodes CASSPQGSSYNEQFF.

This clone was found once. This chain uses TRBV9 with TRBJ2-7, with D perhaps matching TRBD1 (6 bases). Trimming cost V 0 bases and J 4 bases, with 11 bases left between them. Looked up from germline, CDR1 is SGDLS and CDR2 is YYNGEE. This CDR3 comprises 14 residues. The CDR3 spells CASSVGQAKYEQYF. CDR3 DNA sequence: TGTGCCAGCAGCGTAGGACAGGCCAAATACGAGCAGTACTTC.

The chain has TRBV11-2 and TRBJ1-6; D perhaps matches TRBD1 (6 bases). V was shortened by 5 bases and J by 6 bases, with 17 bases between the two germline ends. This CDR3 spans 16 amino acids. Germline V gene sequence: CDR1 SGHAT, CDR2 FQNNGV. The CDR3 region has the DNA TGTGCCAGCAGCCCCCTCAATCGGGGGGCTAATTCACCCCTCCACTTT. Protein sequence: CASSPLNRGANSPLHF.

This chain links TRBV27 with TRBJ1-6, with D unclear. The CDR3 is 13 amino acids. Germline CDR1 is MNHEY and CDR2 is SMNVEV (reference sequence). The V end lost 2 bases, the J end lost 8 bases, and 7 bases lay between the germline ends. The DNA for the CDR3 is TGTGCCAGCAGTTTACAGGAGGATTCACCCCTCCACTTT. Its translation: CASSLQEDSPLHF.

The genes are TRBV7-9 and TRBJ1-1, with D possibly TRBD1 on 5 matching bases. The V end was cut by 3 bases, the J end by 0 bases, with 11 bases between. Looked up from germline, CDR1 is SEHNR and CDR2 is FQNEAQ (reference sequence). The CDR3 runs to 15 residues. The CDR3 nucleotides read TGTGCCAGCAGCTTCCTCAGGGCGGTGAACACTGAAGCTTTCTTT. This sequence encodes CASSFLRAVNTEAFF.

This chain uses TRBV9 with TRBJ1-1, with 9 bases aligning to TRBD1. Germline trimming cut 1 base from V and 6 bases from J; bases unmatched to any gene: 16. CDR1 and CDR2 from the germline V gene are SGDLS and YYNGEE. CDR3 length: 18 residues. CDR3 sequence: CASSVLTDRGAKGAEAFF. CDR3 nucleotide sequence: TGTGCCAGCAGCGTATTAACGGACAGGGGCGCCAAGGGGGCTGAAGCTTTCTTT.

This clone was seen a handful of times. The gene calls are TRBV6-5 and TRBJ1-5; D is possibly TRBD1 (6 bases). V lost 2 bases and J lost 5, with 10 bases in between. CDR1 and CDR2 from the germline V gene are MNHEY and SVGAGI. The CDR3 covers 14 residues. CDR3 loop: CASSYEGVHQPQHF. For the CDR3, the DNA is TGTGCCAGCAGTTACGAGGGGGTACATCAGCCCCAGCATTTT.

The CDR3 bases are TGTGCCAGCAGTCAGGGAAGGGGGACTGAAGCTTTCTTT. It encodes CASSQGRGTEAFF. V usage is TRBV6-6 and J usage is TRBJ1-1; maybe TRBD1 (6 bases). This CDR3 is 13 amino acids long. CDR1 is MNHNY and CDR2 is SVGAGI in the germline V gene (reference sequence). V was cut by 5 bases and J by 5 bases, with 12 bases left in between.

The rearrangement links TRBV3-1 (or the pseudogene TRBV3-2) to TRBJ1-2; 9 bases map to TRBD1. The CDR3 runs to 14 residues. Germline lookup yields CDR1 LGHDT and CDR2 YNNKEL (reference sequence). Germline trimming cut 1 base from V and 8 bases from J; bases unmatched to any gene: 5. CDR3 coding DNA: TGTGCCAGCAGCCAAGCACAGGGGGCCAAGGGCTACACCTTC. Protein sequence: CASSQAQGAKGYTF.

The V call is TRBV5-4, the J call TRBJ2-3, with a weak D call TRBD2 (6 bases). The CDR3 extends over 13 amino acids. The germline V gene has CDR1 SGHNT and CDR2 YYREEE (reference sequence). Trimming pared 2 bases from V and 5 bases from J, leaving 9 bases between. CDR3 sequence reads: CASSFETRDTQYF. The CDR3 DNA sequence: TGTGCCAGCAGCTTCGAGACTAGAGATACGCAGTATTTT.

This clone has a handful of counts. This CDR3 is CASSQDLRDRAGNTIYF. The CDR3 DNA reads TGTGCCAGCAGCCAAGATCTCCGGGACAGGGCCGGAAACACCATATATTTT. V and J are TRBV4-2 and TRBJ1-3; TRBD1 matches at 9 bases. J gave up 4 bases and V 0 bases, and 7 bases lay outside the gene matches. Germline V gene data show CDR1 as LGHNA and CDR2 as YNFKEQ. The CDR3 is 17 amino acids.

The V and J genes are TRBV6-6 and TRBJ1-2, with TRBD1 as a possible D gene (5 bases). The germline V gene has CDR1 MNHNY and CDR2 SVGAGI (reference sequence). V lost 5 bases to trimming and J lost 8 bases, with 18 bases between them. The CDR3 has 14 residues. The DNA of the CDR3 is TGTGCCAGCAGTAATACAGGTCCAGGCGGAGGCTACACCTTC. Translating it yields CASSNTGPGGGYTF.

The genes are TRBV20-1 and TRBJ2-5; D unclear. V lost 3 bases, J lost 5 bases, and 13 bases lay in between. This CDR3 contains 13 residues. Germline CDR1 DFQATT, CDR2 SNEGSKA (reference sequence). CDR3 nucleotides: TGCAGTGCTAGTAGTTTGCAGAGGGAGACCCAGTACTTC. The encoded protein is CSASSLQRETQYF.

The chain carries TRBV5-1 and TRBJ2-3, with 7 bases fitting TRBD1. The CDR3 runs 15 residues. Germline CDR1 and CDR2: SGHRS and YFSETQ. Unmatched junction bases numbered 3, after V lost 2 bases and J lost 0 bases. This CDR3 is CASSLQGSSTDTQYF. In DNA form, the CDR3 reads TGCGCCAGCAGCTTACAGGGGAGTAGCACAGATACGCAGTATTTT. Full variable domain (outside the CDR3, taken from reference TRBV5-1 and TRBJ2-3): KAGVTQTPRYLIKTRGQQVTLSCSPISGHRSVSWYQQTPGQGLQFLFEYFSETQRNKGNFPGRFSGRQFSNSRSEMNVSTLELGDSALYLCASSLQGSSTDTQYFGPGTRLTVL.

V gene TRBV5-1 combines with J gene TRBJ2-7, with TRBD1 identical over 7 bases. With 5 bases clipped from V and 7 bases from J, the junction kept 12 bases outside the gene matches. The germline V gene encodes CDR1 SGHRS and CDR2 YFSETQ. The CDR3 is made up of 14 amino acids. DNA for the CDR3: TGCGCCAGCAGACCCGGGACAGATCTCTTGGAGCAGTACTTC. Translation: CASRPGTDLLEQYF.

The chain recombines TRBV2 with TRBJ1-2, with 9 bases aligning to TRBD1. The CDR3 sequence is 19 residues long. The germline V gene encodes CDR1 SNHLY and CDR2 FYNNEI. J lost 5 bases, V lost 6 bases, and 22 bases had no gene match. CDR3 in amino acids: CASRGIMRDREGLGYGYTF. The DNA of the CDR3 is TGTGCCAGCAGGGGGATCATGAGGGACAGGGAAGGTCTGGGATATGGCTACACCTTC.

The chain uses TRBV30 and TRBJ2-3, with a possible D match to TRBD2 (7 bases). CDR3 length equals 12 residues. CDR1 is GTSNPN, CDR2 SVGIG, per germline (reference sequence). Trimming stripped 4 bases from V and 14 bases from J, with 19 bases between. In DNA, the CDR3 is TGTGCCTGGATAGGGGGGGGTAAAGATTCGTATTTT. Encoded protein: CAWIGGGKDSYF.

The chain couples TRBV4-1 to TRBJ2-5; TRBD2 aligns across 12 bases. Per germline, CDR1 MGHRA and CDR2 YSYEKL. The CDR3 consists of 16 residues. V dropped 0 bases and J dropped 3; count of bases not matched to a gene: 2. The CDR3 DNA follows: TGCGCCAGCAGCCAAGATAGACTAGCGGGAGAAGAGACCCAGTACTTC. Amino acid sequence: CASSQDRLAGEETQYF.

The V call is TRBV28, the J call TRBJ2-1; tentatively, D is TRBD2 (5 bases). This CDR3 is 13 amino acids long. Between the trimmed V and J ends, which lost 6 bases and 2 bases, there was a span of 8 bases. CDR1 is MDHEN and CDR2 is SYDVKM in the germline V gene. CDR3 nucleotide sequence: TGTGCCAGCAGGGGAGTACCCTACAATGAGCAGTTCTTC. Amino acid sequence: CASRGVPYNEQFF.

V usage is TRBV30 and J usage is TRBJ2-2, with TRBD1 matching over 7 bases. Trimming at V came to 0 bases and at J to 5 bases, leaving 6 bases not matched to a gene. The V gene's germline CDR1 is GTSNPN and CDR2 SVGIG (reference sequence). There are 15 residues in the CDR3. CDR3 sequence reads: CAWSVDRVVTGELFF. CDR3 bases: TGTGCCTGGAGTGTCGACAGGGTGGTGACCGGGGAGCTGTTTTTT.

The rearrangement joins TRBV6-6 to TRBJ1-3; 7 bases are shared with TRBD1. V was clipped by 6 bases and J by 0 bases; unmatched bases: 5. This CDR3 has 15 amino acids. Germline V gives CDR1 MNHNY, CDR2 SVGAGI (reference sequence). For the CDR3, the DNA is TGTGCCAGCAGACGACAGGGATTCTCTGGAAACACCATATATTTT. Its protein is CASRRQGFSGNTIYF.

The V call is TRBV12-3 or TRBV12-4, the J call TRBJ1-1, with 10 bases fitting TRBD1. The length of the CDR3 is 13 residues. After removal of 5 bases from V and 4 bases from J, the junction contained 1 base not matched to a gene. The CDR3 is CASSRQGATEAFF. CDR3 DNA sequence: TGTGCCAGCAGTCGACAGGGGGCCACTGAAGCTTTCTTT.